The sequence of this T cell receptor (beta chain) was determined in a study of blood T cell repertoires in COVID-19. Assay used: immunoSEQ multiplex PCR; TCRdb lists only in-frame clones, some missing. The sample lists nearly 15,000 clones; 70% to 90% were seen once. This clone was recorded only once. Germline CDR1 reads LNHDA; CDR2 reads SQIVND (reference sequence). CDR3 size: 15 residues. V was pared by 7 bases and J by 0 bases, with 12 bases between. The source material was peripheral blood. The V and J genes are TRBV19 and TRBJ1-4; TRBD1 might be the D (5 bases). This TCR was sampled from a human donor in a cohort sampled during active COVID-19. The DNA of the CDR3 is TGTGCCAGTAATTACAGGCCTGCAACTAATGAAAAACTGTTTTTT. Encoded protein: CASNYRPATNEKLFF.